This TCR beta chain derives from a study of tissue T cells after allogeneic stem cell transplantation. Study-wide results and limits: Across patients, clones rarely overlapped, yet motif clusters were shared tissue-specifically.

This clone has a single count. Its antigen is not identified. Here the gene names and germline are mouse. The read terminates 1 residue before the CDR3 end, so the remaining end is supplied by the germline J gene. Trimming took 5 bases from V and 3 from J; bases not matched to a gene: 5. Germline V gene sequence: CDR1 LGHDT, CDR2 YNNKQL (reference sequence). This CDR3 has 15 amino acids. Generated by immunoSEQ multiplex PCR, the TCRdb table keeps only in-frame clones and is missing some. The sample lists some 2,000 clones, approximately 64% occurring once. The sample consisted of gut tissue. The sequence derives from a female BALB/c mouse in good health. As its MHC haplotype, the strain has H2-d. The chain joins TRBV4 to TRBJ2-2; TRBD1 aligns across 8 bases. CDR3: CASSRQGWDTGQLYF. The CDR3 DNA, read in part, is TGTGCCAGCAGCCGACAGGGGTGGGACACCGGGCAGCTCTAC.